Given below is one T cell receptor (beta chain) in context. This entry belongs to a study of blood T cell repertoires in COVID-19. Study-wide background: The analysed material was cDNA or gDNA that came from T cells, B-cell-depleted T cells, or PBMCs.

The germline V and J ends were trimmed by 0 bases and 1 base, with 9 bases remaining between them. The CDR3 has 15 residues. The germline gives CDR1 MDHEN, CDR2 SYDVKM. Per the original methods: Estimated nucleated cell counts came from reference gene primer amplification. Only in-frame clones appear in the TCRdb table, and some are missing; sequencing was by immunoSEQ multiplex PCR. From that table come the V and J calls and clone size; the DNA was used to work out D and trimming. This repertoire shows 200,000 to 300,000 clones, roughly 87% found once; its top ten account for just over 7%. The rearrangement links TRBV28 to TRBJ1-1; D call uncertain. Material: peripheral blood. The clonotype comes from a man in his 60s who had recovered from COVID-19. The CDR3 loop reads CASSLWGSSNTEAFF. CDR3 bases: TGTGCCAGCAGTTTATGGGGGAGTTCGAACACTGAAGCTTTCTTT.